This T cell receptor beta chain was obtained from a study of T-cell memory formation after mild COVID-19. General study findings and limits: Some clones that responded were present in memory (sampled pre-infection), which suggests cross-reactive memory joined.

As concerns this clonotype: Antigen specificity is unknown.

There are 16 residues in the CDR3. Germline values: CDR1 SGHTA, CDR2 FQGNSA. V shed 2 bases and J 6 bases; nucleotides not matched to a gene: 11. TCRdb re-called the 5' RACE reads with MiXCR, one entry per CDR3 protein. The sample carries around 250,000 distinct CDR3 sequences, 15% to 20% recorded once. Material for sequencing was PBMCs or a T cell subset sorted from them (not recorded which). V usage is TRBV7-2 and J usage is TRBJ2-7; 9 positions agree with TRBD2. The receptor's source is a man aged 18 to 30 who had mild COVID-19 (a few samples of this study predate the infection). Cell type and time point are not known. The CDR3 here is CASSLQRSRGGTEQYF. CDR3 coding DNA: TGTGCCAGCAGCTTACAGAGATCGCGGGGGGGCACCGAGCAGTACTTC.